The 5 T cell receptor beta chains listed next were all sequenced from one sample in a study of T-cell reconstitution after alpha-beta-depleted transplantation in children. The library targeted TCRbeta and was prepared with unique molecular identifiers. Using its own MiXCR run on the PCR reads, TCRdb lists one record per CDR3 protein. The data contain hundreds of thousands of distinct CDR3 sequences, 16% of them singletons. The sample in question was PBMCs from the stem cell graft donor, obtained from the stem cell graft. Receptors were obtained from a human donor who donated a stem cell graft to a child with acute myeloid leukemia.

This clonotype showed up many times. V gene TRBV29-1 combines with J gene TRBJ2-7, with D possibly TRBD2 on 5 matching bases. The CDR3 is 13 residues long. Looked up from germline, CDR1 is SQVTM and CDR2 is ANQGSEA. Trimming pared 6 bases from V and 0 bases from J, leaving 12 bases between. The CDR3 spells CSVGEIVSYEQYF. CDR3 DNA: TGCAGCGTCGGGGAGATCGTCTCCTACGAGCAGTACTTC.

The chain is built from TRBV5-6 and TRBJ2-5; D tentatively reads TRBD1 or TRBD2 (5 bases each). The germline V gene encodes CDR1 SGHDT and CDR2 YYEEEE. The V gene lost 4 bases and the J gene lost 3 bases, with 13 bases spanning the gap. This CDR3 spans 14 amino acids. The CDR3 region has the DNA TGTGCCAGCAGCCTGGGGACCATAAAAGAGACCCAGTACTTC. Residues: CASSLGTIKETQYF.

The chain carries TRBV30 and TRBJ2-2; no clear D. Between the trimmed V and J ends, which lost 4 bases and 0 bases, there was a span of 9 bases. CDR1 is GTSNPN and CDR2 is SVGIG in the germline V gene (reference sequence). The CDR3 has 14 residues. Here the CDR3 reads CAWKQDSNTGELFF. CDR3 bases: TGTGCCTGGAAGCAGGATTCGAACACCGGGGAGCTGTTTTTT.

A remark on this clonotype: This may arise from a read error, as a much more abundant clone is one base away. The CDR3 carries no conserved terminal phenylalanine or tryptophan, so it likely arises from a read error. This chain joins TRBV6-5 and TRBJ1-1; 9 bases align to TRBD1. V was pared by 4 bases and J by 4 bases, with 10 bases of the junction left unmatched. Germline loops: CDR1 MNHEY, CDR2 SVGAGI. This CDR3 has 16 residues. As DNA, the CDR3 is TGTGCCAGCAGTTCCCGGACAGGGGCAGGAATCACTGAAGCTTTCCTT. This codes for CASSSRTGAGITEAFL.

This clonotype was recorded at least ten times. The CDR3 loop is CASSREGGTSEQYF. DNA of the CDR3: TGTGCCAGCAGCCGAGAGGGAGGGACCTCCGAGCAGTACTTC. This rearrangement joins TRBV7-9 to TRBJ2-7; the match to TRBD2 covers 7 bases. The germline CDR1 and CDR2 sequences are SEHNR and FQNEAQ (reference sequence). This CDR3 has 14 residues. V trimming: 5 bases; J trimming: 6 bases; junction bases outside the gene matches: 10.